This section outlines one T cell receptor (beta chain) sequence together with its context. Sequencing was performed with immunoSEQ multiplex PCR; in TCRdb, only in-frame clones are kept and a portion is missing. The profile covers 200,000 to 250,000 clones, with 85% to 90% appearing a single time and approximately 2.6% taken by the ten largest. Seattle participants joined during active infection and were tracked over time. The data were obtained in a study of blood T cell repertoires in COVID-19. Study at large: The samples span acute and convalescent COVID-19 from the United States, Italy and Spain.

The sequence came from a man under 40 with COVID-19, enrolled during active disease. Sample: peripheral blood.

CDR3 DNA sequence: TGTGCCAGCAGCCCACAGGGGGCTGAAGCTTTCTTT. Protein product: CASSPQGAEAFF. This chain connects TRBV11-2 to TRBJ1-1; 8 nucleotides line up with TRBD1. The CDR3 length is 12 residues. In germline, CDR1 is SGHAT, CDR2 FQNNGV. V was clipped by 5 bases and J by 6 bases; unmatched bases: 2.